This record looks at one T cell receptor (beta chain) sequence and its context. This clonotype was detected only a few times. The antigen it recognizes is unknown. The input lacks base qualities; no much larger clone sits a single base away. This sample was taken from a study of T cell repertoires in cytomegalovirus infection (dated by TCRdb to the late 2010s). General notes on the study: The HLA type of each donor mattered for the analysis, because public TCR beta signatures pointed to carriage of CMV infection along with the matching HLA type. The full study reports these points: The ex vivo response was dominated by HLA-C-restricted CMV-specific TCR beta clonotypes, which also provided the single most frequent clonotype in two of eight donors. Carriers of CMV infection plus the relevant HLA type were discriminated by the cumulative frequency of public TCR beta family members in the study cohort and in an independent approximately 360-donor cohort.

These reads were obtained on an Illumina HiSeq 1500. TCRdb applied fastp at Q25 and MiXCR to the public reads, then kept only in-frame beta chains. All rows with the same CDR3 protein become a single entry with the most common DNA and genes. The sample table holds a few hundred thousand distinct CDR3 sequences, of which 8% to 9.5% were seen once. The ten largest clones capture about 4.5% of the sample. The receptor was isolated from a human donor in good health (CMV status not recorded). Some clones in this sample may be carry-over from other donors' samples. Sequencing was done on a sample of PBMCs.

The nucleotide sequence is TGTGCCAGCAGCTTAGACCGGGGGAACACAGATACGCAGTATTTT. Protein translation: CASSLDRGNTDTQYF. Here the chain combines TRBV7-2 and TRBJ2-3; a tentative D call is TRBD2 (6 bases match). From cysteine to phenylalanine, the CDR3 is 15 amino acids long. The only DNA kept is the CDR3, 45 bases in frame from the first base. At the junction V is shortened by 1 base and J by 2 bases, with 10 bases in between. The germline V gene specifies SGHTA as CDR1 and FQGNSA as CDR2.